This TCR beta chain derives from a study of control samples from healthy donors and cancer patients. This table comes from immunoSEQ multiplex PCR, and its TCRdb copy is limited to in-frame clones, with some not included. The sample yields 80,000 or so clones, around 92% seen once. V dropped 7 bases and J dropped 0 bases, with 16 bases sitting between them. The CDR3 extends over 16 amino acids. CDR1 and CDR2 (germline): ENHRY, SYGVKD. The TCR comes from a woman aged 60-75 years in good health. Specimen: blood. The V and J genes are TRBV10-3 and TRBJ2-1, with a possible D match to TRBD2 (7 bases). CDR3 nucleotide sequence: TGTGCCATCATGGGGGCTAGCGGCAGCTCCTACAATGAGCAGTTCTTC. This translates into CAIMGASGSSYNEQFF.